One sample yielded the 5 T cell receptor beta chains listed below, sequenced in a study of cytomegalovirus exposure and HLA in healthy donors. Profiled with immunoSEQ multiplex PCR; TCRdb holds only in-frame clones, not every one. The sample has roughly 200,000 clones, roughly 80% seen once. The specimen sequenced was PBMCs. These receptors were taken from a woman under 30 in good health and CMV-seropositive.

V and J are TRBV27 and TRBJ1-2; D perhaps matches TRBD1 (6 bases). Germline assignment: CDR1 MNHEY and CDR2 SMNVEV (reference sequence). The V and J ends lost 6 bases and 4 bases respectively, with 12 bases between them. The length of the CDR3 is 13 residues. DNA for the CDR3: TGTGCCAGCAGAAGACAGGTCACCTATGGCTACACCTTC. As protein: CASRRQVTYGYTF.

The chain carries TRBV27 and TRBJ1-2; D remains unclear. Germline V gene sequence: CDR1 MNHEY, CDR2 SMNVEV (reference sequence). V was shortened by 4 bases and J by 5 bases, with 17 bases between the two germline ends. There are 15 residues in the CDR3. The CDR3 loop reads CASSYGERADYGYTF. In DNA form, the CDR3 reads TGTGCCAGCAGTTACGGGGAGCGGGCAGATTATGGCTACACCTTC.

This chain links TRBV7-9 with TRBJ2-7; D possibly corresponds to TRBD2 (5 bases). The CDR3 loop spans 11 amino acids. Germline V CDR1 and CDR2: SEHNR, FQNEAQ (reference sequence). Trimming stripped 10 bases from V and 3 bases from J, with 10 bases between. CDR3 nucleotides: TGTGCCACCGAGGGTGACTACGAGCAGTACTTC. This codes for CATEGDYEQYF.

This clone was detected a few times. V gene TRBV6-1 combines with J gene TRBJ1-2, with 8 nucleotides matching TRBD1. The junction had 7 bases not matched to a gene; V was cut back by 6 bases and J by 4 bases. This CDR3 is built from 14 residues. Per the germline V gene, CDR1 is MNHNS and CDR2 is SASEGT. The CDR3 loop reads CASSDRGDGYGYTF. The CDR3 DNA is TGTGCCAGCAGCGACAGGGGAGACGGCTATGGCTACACCTTC.

This chain joins TRBV5-4 and TRBJ2-7; D gene unclear. This CDR3 contains 13 residues. V lost 4 bases, J lost 3 bases, and 11 bases lay in between. CDR1 SGHNT and CDR2 YYREEE come from the germline V gene (reference sequence). The CDR3 DNA reads as TGTGCCAGCAGCGACACTGGCCGCTACGAGCAGTACTTC. Protein product: CASSDTGRYEQYF.